These 30 T cell receptor beta chains share one sample of origin, sequenced in a study of blood T cell repertoires in COVID-19. Profiling relied on immunoSEQ multiplex PCR, and the TCRdb table lists in-frame clones only, not all of them. The table shows roughly 250,000 clones, with about four fifths occurring only once. Sequencing was done on a sample of peripheral blood. These receptors were collected from a person aged 65-85 years with COVID-19, enrolled during active disease.

J is TRBJ1-1 and V is TRBV11-2; 8 bases match TRBD1. CDR3 length: 15 residues. The germline V gene encodes CDR1 SGHAT and CDR2 FQNNGV. Trimming took 5 bases from V and 4 from J; bases not matched to a gene: 9. The CDR3 nucleotides read TGTGCCAGCAGCCCGACAGGGGTTAGGGGCACTGAAGCTTTCTTT. Translation: CASSPTGVRGTEAFF.

The chain employs TRBV5-1 and TRBJ2-6; D not certain. V gave up 0 bases and J gave up 8 bases, with 9 bases separating them. The germline V gene has CDR1 SGHRS and CDR2 YFSETQ. This CDR3 is built from 14 residues. DNA of the CDR3: TGCGCCAGCAGCTTGGACACGTTGACCAACGTCCTGACTTTC. Translating gives CASSLDTLTNVLTF.

The genes are TRBV7-9 and TRBJ2-1; perhaps TRBD2 as D (5 bases). The CDR3 runs to 12 residues. With 2 bases removed from V and 10 bases from J, the gap between germline ends came to 9 bases. The germline gives CDR1 SEHNR, CDR2 FQNEAQ (reference sequence). The DNA for the CDR3 is TGTGCCAGCAGCTTATCCGGCGGGGAGCAGTTCTTC. This sequence encodes CASSLSGGEQFF.

The J gene is TRBJ2-5, the V gene TRBV11-2, with D tentatively TRBD1 (5 bases). CDR1 SGHAT and CDR2 FQNNGV come from the germline V gene. The CDR3 covers 13 residues. V was trimmed by 0 bases and J by 7 bases, leaving 9 bases between them. CDR3 sequence reads: CASSLEQVGTQYF. The CDR3 DNA reads TGTGCCAGCAGCTTAGAACAGGTCGGGACCCAGTACTTC.

This rearrangement joins TRBV3-1 (or the pseudogene TRBV3-2) to TRBJ2-3, with 13 bases fitting TRBD2. V lost 2 bases, J lost 4 bases, and 3 bases stayed unmatched. In germline, CDR1 is LGHDT, CDR2 YNNKEL (reference sequence). The CDR3 totals 16 residues. For the CDR3, the DNA is TGTGCCAGCAGCCAACAAGGACTAGCGGGAGCAGATACGCAGTATTTT. Its protein is CASSQQGLAGADTQYF.

The chain links TRBV2 to TRBJ2-7, with no clear D. The CDR3 is 12 residues long. V lost 8 bases and J 3 bases, leaving 11 bases between the germline ends. The germline CDR1 and CDR2 sequences are SNHLY and FYNNEI. The CDR3 reads CASWARNYEQYF. The CDR3 nucleotides are TGTGCCAGCTGGGCTCGAAACTACGAGCAGTACTTC.

The V gene is TRBV28, the J gene TRBJ1-3; 9 bases are shared with TRBD1. From germline, CDR1 is MDHEN and CDR2 SYDVKM. The trim removed 5 bases at V and 3 bases at J, leaving 5 bases unmatched. This CDR3 has 15 amino acids. The CDR3 is CASSKQGAYGNTIYF. In nucleotides, the CDR3 is TGTGCCAGCAGTAAACAGGGGGCTTATGGAAACACCATATATTTT. The full variable domain, with the rest looked up from reference TRBV28 and TRBJ1-3, is DVKVTQSSRYLVKRTGEKVFLECVQDMDHENMFWYRQDPGLGLRLIYFSYDVKMKEKGDIPEGYSVSREKKERFSLILESASTNQTSMYLCASSKQGAYGNTIYFGEGSWLTVV.

The chain carries TRBV10-3 and TRBJ2-3; tentatively, D is TRBD1 (5 bases). CDR1 is ENHRY, CDR2 SYGVKD, per germline. This CDR3 is built from 16 residues. Trimming left V 5 bases short and J 0 bases short, with 15 bases between. CDR3 residues: CAISHQGWSSTDTQYF. DNA of the CDR3: TGTGCCATCAGTCACCAGGGTTGGTCAAGCACAGATACGCAGTATTTT.

CDR3: CASSLDVPANTGELFF. CDR3 sequence (DNA): TGTGCCAGCAGCTTAGACGTTCCGGCGAACACCGGGGAGCTGTTTTTT. The chain uses TRBV7-2 and TRBJ2-2; D is undetermined. CDR3 length: 16 residues. From germline, CDR1 is SGHTA and CDR2 FQGNSA. The V and J ends lost 1 base and 0 bases respectively, with 9 bases between them.

The rearrangement joins TRBV5-8 to TRBJ1-2; a possible D gene is TRBD1 (5 bases). Germline V lookup: CDR1 SGHTS, CDR2 YDEGEE. V lost 4 bases, J lost 0 bases, and 13 bases lay in between. The CDR3 spans 15 residues. CDR3 sequence reads: CASSLRDLANYGYTF. Written as DNA, the CDR3 is TGTGCCAGCAGCCTCCGGGACTTAGCTAACTATGGCTACACCTTC.

V usage is TRBV9 and J usage is TRBJ1-2; TRBD1 is a possible D gene (6 bases). The V and J ends lost 0 bases and 8 bases respectively, with 17 bases between them. The CDR3 consists of 15 residues. Germline CDR1 and CDR2: SGDLS and YYNGEE. This CDR3 reads CASSVGGLGARGYTF. In DNA, the CDR3 is TGTGCCAGCAGCGTAGGAGGTTTGGGGGCGCGAGGCTACACCTTC.

This clone showed up just a few times. V usage is TRBV18 and J usage is TRBJ2-1; 7 nucleotides line up with TRBD1. The trim removed 4 bases at V and 15 bases at J, leaving 9 bases unmatched. Per the germline V gene, CDR1 is KGHSH and CDR2 is LQKENI. This CDR3 has 12 residues. The CDR3 is CASSQTTGEGFF. In nucleotides, the CDR3 is TGTGCCAGCTCACAGACTACAGGGGAAGGGTTCTTC.

In the case of this clone: Other nucleotide sequences in the sample specify the same CDR3. This chain joins TRBV3-1 (or the pseudogene TRBV3-2) and TRBJ1-5; TRBD1 might be the D (6 bases). Germline values: CDR1 LGHDT, CDR2 YNNKEL (reference sequence). This CDR3 contains 14 residues. V lost 4 bases, J lost 2 bases, and 9 bases lay in between. The CDR3 DNA reads as TGTGCCAGCAGCCCCAGGGGAGGCAATCAGCCCCAGCATTTT. It codes for CASSPRGGNQPQHF.

The V call is TRBV30, the J call TRBJ1-1, with D possibly matching TRBD1 (6 bases). Germline assignment: CDR1 GTSNPN and CDR2 SVGIG (reference sequence). Trimming cost V 5 bases and J 6 bases, with 16 bases left between them. There are 13 residues in the CDR3. CDR3 region: CAWGGGVMPEAFF. The CDR3 DNA follows: TGTGCCTGGGGAGGGGGGGTAATGCCTGAAGCTTTCTTT.

This chain joins TRBV19 and TRBJ2-7, with D tentatively TRBD2 (7 bases). CDR1 and CDR2 (germline): LNHDA, SQIVND (reference sequence). This CDR3 contains 15 residues. Trimming cost V 9 bases and J 5 bases, with 23 bases left between them. The CDR3 DNA follows: TGTGCCAGCGCGCAGGGGAGCGGGAACCCCCACGAGCAGTACTTC. Residues: CASAQGSGNPHEQYF.

Here the CDR3 reads CASSILSSSGYEQYF. Written as DNA, the CDR3 is TGTGCCAGTAGTATCCTGTCCAGTTCGGGATACGAGCAGTACTTC. The V gene is TRBV19, the J gene TRBJ2-7; TRBD2 is a possible D gene (5 bases). CDR3 length: 15 residues. Germline V lookup: CDR1 LNHDA, CDR2 SQIVND (reference sequence). The V and J ends lost 3 bases and 4 bases respectively, with 16 bases between them.

The rearrangement joins TRBV12-3 or TRBV12-4 to TRBJ1-2; D may be TRBD1 (5 bases). The CDR3 is 13 residues long. V was shortened by 3 bases and J by 8 bases, with 13 bases between the two germline ends. CDR3 sequence (DNA): TGTGCCAGCAGTTTGACCAGGGATCGGGGCTACACCTTC. Translating gives CASSLTRDRGYTF.

The genes are TRBV4-1 and TRBJ1-2, with 8 bases fitting TRBD1. The CDR3 totals 16 residues. The junction had 11 bases not matched to a gene; V was cut back by 2 bases and J by 6 bases. The germline V gene encodes CDR1 MGHRA and CDR2 YSYEKL. The CDR3 protein is CASSQSLRTGRDGYTF. The CDR3, as DNA: TGCGCCAGCAGCCAATCGCTCCGGACAGGGAGAGATGGCTACACCTTC.

The chain combines TRBV19 with TRBJ1-1, with D perhaps matching TRBD1 (6 bases). V lost 3 bases and J 7 bases, leaving 12 bases between the germline ends. Germline CDR1 LNHDA, CDR2 SQIVND (reference sequence). The CDR3 contains 13 residues. Written as DNA, the CDR3 is TGTGCCAGTAGTATGTCCAGGGGTGATGAAGCTTTCTTT. Amino acid sequence: CASSMSRGDEAFF.

V and J are TRBV5-6 and TRBJ1-4; 9 bases are a match to TRBD1. V shed 0 bases and J 7 bases; nucleotides not matched to a gene: 7. The V gene's germline CDR1 is SGHDT and CDR2 YYEEEE. The CDR3 sequence is 16 residues long. CDR3 nucleotides: TGTGCCAGCAGCTTGGCCGGACAGGGGAAGTTTGAAAAACTGTTTTTT. Protein sequence: CASSLAGQGKFEKLFF.

This chain links TRBV6-1 with TRBJ2-7; 8 bases map to TRBD1. Germline V gives CDR1 MNHNS, CDR2 SASEGT. The J segment lost 4 bases and the V segment lost 4 bases, leaving 12 bases of the junction unmatched. This CDR3 has 16 amino acids. CDR3 sequence reads: CASSGETGAATYEQYF. CDR3 nucleotide sequence: TGTGCCAGCAGTGGGGAGACAGGGGCGGCGACTTACGAGCAGTACTTC.

CDR3 amino acids: CASSSLGLAGGDGKNIQYF. The CDR3 DNA reads as TGTGCCAGCAGTTCCCTGGGACTAGCGGGGGGGGACGGCAAAAACATTCAGTACTTC. This chain links TRBV27 with TRBJ2-4; 16 bases agree with TRBD2. V lost 4 bases, J lost 3 bases, and 9 bases stayed unmatched. This CDR3 is 19 amino acids long. The germline V gene has CDR1 MNHEY and CDR2 SMNVEV (reference sequence).

V gene TRBV12-3 or TRBV12-4 combines with J gene TRBJ2-3; D not certain. V dropped 2 bases and J dropped 6 bases, with 9 bases sitting between them. The CDR3 has 13 residues. The CDR3 DNA follows: TGTGCCAGCAGTTTATACCAAGCCGATACGCAGTATTTT. Protein product: CASSLYQADTQYF.

Here the CDR3 reads CASSSVQGWANTEAFF. The CDR3, as DNA: TGTGCCAGCAGTTCCGTACAGGGGTGGGCGAACACTGAAGCTTTCTTT. The chain joins TRBV27 to TRBJ1-1, with 7 bases that match TRBD1. Germline lookup yields CDR1 MNHEY and CDR2 SMNVEV (reference sequence). There are 16 residues in the CDR3. The ends lost 4 bases at V and 1 base at J; junction bases unmatched: 9.

The V and J genes are TRBV7-6 and TRBJ2-3; 7 nucleotides match TRBD2. CDR3 size: 14 residues. CDR1 is SGHVS and CDR2 is FNYEAQ in the germline V gene. Trimming cost V 2 bases and J 3 bases; bases outside gene matches: 2. The CDR3: CASSLSAGTDTQYF. CDR3 nucleotides: TGTGCCAGCAGCTTATCAGCGGGAACAGATACGCAGTATTTT.

The chain employs TRBV5-6 and TRBJ2-2; a possible D gene is TRBD2 (6 bases). V lost 0 bases, J lost 5 bases, and 11 bases lay in between. CDR1 and CDR2 from the germline V gene are SGHDT and YYEEEE. The CDR3 has 15 residues. The DNA of the CDR3 is TGTGCCAGCAGCTTGGCGGCAGGGAGGACCGGGGAGCTGTTTTTT. It translates to CASSLAAGRTGELFF. Variable domain in full (rest from reference TRBV5-6 and TRBJ2-2): DAGVTQSPTHLIKTRGQQVTLRCSPKSGHDTVSWYQQALGQGPQFIFQYYEEEERQRGNFPDRFSGHQFPNYSSELNVNALLLGDSALYLCASSLAAGRTGELFFGEGSRLTVL.

This chain joins TRBV5-4 and TRBJ1-6; 8 bases agree with TRBD1. Trimming took 4 bases from V and 8 from J; bases not matched to a gene: 8. The CDR3 extends over 15 amino acids. The germline V gene encodes CDR1 SGHNT and CDR2 YYREEE (reference sequence). The CDR3 region is CASSPRTGKDSPLHF. CDR3 nucleotide sequence: TGTGCCAGCAGCCCCCGGACAGGGAAGGATTCACCCCTCCACTTT.

The rearrangement joins TRBV19 to TRBJ2-7; D may be TRBD2 (7 bases). Germline V CDR1 and CDR2: LNHDA, SQIVND (reference sequence). The CDR3 sequence is 16 residues long. The V and J ends lost 7 bases and 3 bases respectively, with 22 bases between them. In nucleotides, the CDR3 is TGTGCCAGTACCATAACAACAGGGACGGGGGGCTACGAGCAGTACTTC. Its protein product is CASTITTGTGGYEQYF.

The chain recombines TRBV6-1 with TRBJ2-1; TRBD2 matches 10 bases. The V and J ends lost 1 base and 6 bases, in that order; junction bases with no gene match: 3. The CDR3 has 15 residues. The germline CDR1 and CDR2 sequences are MNHNS and SASEGT. CDR3 loop: CASSEGLAGANEQFF. The DNA of the CDR3 is TGTGCCAGCAGTGAAGGCCTAGCGGGAGCCAATGAGCAGTTCTTC.

This chain joins TRBV28 and TRBJ1-3, with TRBD1 matching 10 bases. V dropped 2 bases and J dropped 2; count of bases not matched to a gene: 9. The V gene's germline CDR1 is MDHEN and CDR2 SYDVKM. CDR3 length: 18 amino acids. The DNA for the CDR3 is TGTGCCAGCAGTTTAGACGGGACAGGGGTGAACCCTGGAAACACCATATATTTT. This sequence encodes CASSLDGTGVNPGNTIYF. Together with reference TRBV28 and TRBJ1-3, the CDR3 gives the full variable domain: DVKVTQSSRYLVKRTGEKVFLECVQDMDHENMFWYRQDPGLGLRLIYFSYDVKMKEKGDIPEGYSVSREKKERFSLILESASTNQTSMYLCASSLDGTGVNPGNTIYFGEGSWLTVV.